What follows is one TCR beta chain and its context. TCRdb called the 5' RACE reads again in MiXCR, with one record for every CDR3 protein. The sample records 230,000 or so distinct CDR3 sequences, 18% being singletons. This entry is derived from a study of CD8 T cells in ankylosing spondylitis. This CDR3 contains 15 residues. V was shortened by 0 bases and J by 5 bases, with 12 bases between the two germline ends. Germline CDR1 SGHVS, CDR2 FNYEAQ. Sequenced sample: blood, either unsorted or a sorted T cell fraction (not recorded which). This sequence originates from a male donor with ankylosing spondylitis or in good health (not recorded which). The chain couples TRBV7-6 to TRBJ2-3; tentative D call: TRBD2 (6 bases). In nucleotides, the CDR3 is TGTGCCAGCAGCTTAGCTCGACTAGGGGAAGATACGCAGTATTTT. Translation gives CASSLARLGEDTQYF.